These 16 T cell receptor beta chains originate from one sample sequenced in a study of blood T cells in healthy people across ages. A sample-barcoded 5' primer and a J-beta primer mix were used in a second PCR of about 6 to 12 cycles. One entry per CDR3 protein, called by TCRdb with MiXCR from the 5' RACE reads. The data hold under 750,000 distinct CDR3 sequences, with under 55% observed a single time. Sequenced sample: blood. These receptor sequences come from an elderly man in good health.

This clonotype has more than one count but fewer than ten. V usage is TRBV6-1 and J usage is TRBJ1-2; D unresolved. Germline V CDR1 and CDR2: MNHNS, SASEGT. The CDR3 is 12 amino acids. With 6 bases removed from V and 4 bases from J, the gap between germline ends came to 9 bases. The CDR3 coding sequence is TGTGCCAGCAGCAATAGGGCCTATGGCTACACCTTC. It codes for CASSNRAYGYTF.

The chain has TRBV12-3 or TRBV12-4 and TRBJ2-3; D is unclear. This CDR3 has 15 residues. V was clipped by 6 bases and J by 0 bases, with 13 bases between them. The CDR3 region has the DNA TGTGCCAGCAGCCGAGCGCGTCAAAGCACAGATACGCAGTATTTT. It is translated as CASSRARQSTDTQYF.

This sequence joins TRBV15 and TRBJ2-1; D gene unclear. The CDR3 runs 14 residues. Germline CDR1 is LNHNV and CDR2 is YYDKDF (reference sequence). With 0 bases removed from V and 13 bases from J, the gap between germline ends came to 16 bases. DNA for the CDR3: TGTGCCACCAGCAGAGATCGCAGACAAGAGACCCAGTTCTTC. Translated: CATSRDRRQETQFF.

V usage is TRBV20-1 and J usage is TRBJ2-1, with D perhaps being TRBD1 or TRBD2 (5 bases each). This CDR3 region has 14 residues. The germline CDR1 and CDR2 sequences are DFQATT and SNEGSKA (reference sequence). The ends were cut back, 6 bases at V and 4 bases at J, with 16 bases in the middle. Here the CDR3 DNA reads TGCAGTGCCCCCCGGGGCACCCGATACAATGAGCAGTTCTTC. It yields the protein CSAPRGTRYNEQFF.

The chain joins TRBV3-1 to TRBJ1-1; perhaps TRBD1 as D (5 bases). V gave up 4 bases and J gave up 11 bases, with 14 bases separating them. Germline V gene lookup returns CDR1 LGHDT and CDR2 YNNKEL (reference sequence). The length of the CDR3 is 12 residues. CDR3 protein: CASSPMRGWAFF. CDR3 sequence (DNA): TGTGCCAGCAGCCCAATGAGGGGCTGGGCTTTCTTT.

J is TRBJ1-2 and V is TRBV20-1, with TRBD1 as a possible D gene (5 bases). Germline loops: CDR1 DFQATT, CDR2 SNEGSKA (reference sequence). This CDR3 has 11 amino acids. V was cut by 6 bases and J by 5 bases, with 10 bases left in between. CDR3 region: CSAQGGYGYTF. Here the CDR3 DNA reads TGCAGTGCCCAGGGAGGGTATGGCTACACCTTC.

The chain combines TRBV20-1 with TRBJ1-5; D unresolved. Deletions cut 0 bases from V and 2 bases from J, with 11 bases between. CDR3 length: 15 amino acids. Germline V gene sequence: CDR1 DFQATT, CDR2 SNEGSKA (reference sequence). As DNA, the CDR3 is TGCAGTGCTAGAGATCGGGGTCAGGGCAATCAGCCCCAGCATTTT. Protein sequence: CSARDRGQGNQPQHF.

This chain uses TRBV5-4 with TRBJ2-5, with TRBD2 identical over 9 bases. CDR3 length: 16 residues. Germline values: CDR1 SGHNT, CDR2 YYREEE (reference sequence). V gave up 2 bases and J gave up 2 bases; unmatched junction bases: 7. The CDR3 DNA is TGTGCCAGCAGCTTTCGTAGCGGGGGCTATCAAGAGACCCAGTACTTC. The encoded protein is CASSFRSGGYQETQYF.

V and J are TRBV12-5 and TRBJ2-1; TRBD2 agrees at 8 bases. Unmatched junction bases numbered 12, after V lost 5 bases and J lost 6 bases. The CDR3 has 16 amino acids. Per germline, CDR1 LGHNT and CDR2 FRNRAP. CDR3: CASGRLRGGYFNEQFF. In DNA form, the CDR3 reads TGTGCTAGTGGTCGGCTTCGCGGGGGGTATTTCAATGAGCAGTTCTTC.

V gene TRBV27 combines with J gene TRBJ1-6, with 8 bases identical to TRBD1. The CDR3 loop spans 15 amino acids. Germline V gives CDR1 MNHEY, CDR2 SMNVEV (reference sequence). The ends lost 6 bases at V and 5 bases at J; junction bases unmatched: 6. CDR3 sequence reads: CASSPRGRNNSPLHF. CDR3 nucleotide sequence: TGTGCCAGCAGCCCCAGGGGGCGTAATAATTCACCCCTCCACTTT.

The sample holds a few counts of this clonotype. V gene TRBV5-1 combines with J gene TRBJ2-1, with TRBD2 matching over 10 bases. This CDR3 contains 15 residues. V lost 2 bases and J lost 7; bases outside the gene matches: 6. CDR1 is SGHRS, CDR2 YFSETQ, per germline. CDR3 loop: CASSFPSGGDNEQFF. The CDR3, as DNA: TGCGCCAGCAGCTTCCCCAGCGGGGGGGATAATGAGCAGTTCTTC. The full variable domain, in which reference TRBV5-1 and TRBJ2-1 provide the parts outside the CDR3, is KAGVTQTPRYLIKTRGQQVTLSCSPISGHRSVSWYQQTPGQGLQFLFEYFSETQRNKGNFPGRFSGRQFSNSRSEMNVSTLELGDSALYLCASSFPSGGDNEQFFGPGTRLTVL.

This rearrangement joins TRBV5-1 to TRBJ1-5; D remains unclear. V was cut by 0 bases and J by 1 base, with 8 bases left in between. This CDR3 contains 15 residues. Looked up from germline, CDR1 is SGHRS and CDR2 is YFSETQ. Written as DNA, the CDR3 is TGCGCCAGCAGCTTGGAAGGATTCAGCAATCAGCCCCAGCATTTT. Translating gives CASSLEGFSNQPQHF.

This chain links TRBV20-1 with TRBJ1-1, with TRBD1 matching over 7 bases. Germline V gene lookup returns CDR1 DFQATT and CDR2 SNEGSKA (reference sequence). This CDR3 is built from 13 residues. The V gene end was trimmed by 3 bases and the J gene end by 3 bases; junction bases not matched to a gene: 4. CDR3 loop: CSASRDSYTEAFF. The CDR3 nucleotides are TGCAGTGCTAGTCGGGACAGTTACACTGAAGCTTTCTTT.

This clonotype was observed once. CDR3 sequence: CASSLVGLVYEQYF. DNA for the CDR3: TGTGCCAGCAGCTTAGTGGGACTTGTATACGAGCAGTACTTC. The chain uses TRBV7-2 and TRBJ2-4; a possible D gene is TRBD2 (6 bases). The J call could be wrong; TRBJ2-7 is a better fit for the DNA end. CDR1 and CDR2 (germline): SGHTA, FQGNSA. This CDR3 is built from 14 residues.

The rearrangement links TRBV5-1 to TRBJ2-1, with a possible D match to TRBD2 (5 bases). V shed 2 bases and J shed 6 bases, with 9 bases lying between them. This CDR3 region has 13 residues. Germline lookup yields CDR1 SGHRS and CDR2 YFSETQ. The CDR3 loop is CASSFLASNEQFF. The CDR3 bases are TGCGCCAGCAGCTTTCTAGCATCCAATGAGCAGTTCTTC.

The chain has TRBV5-1 and TRBJ2-3; a possible D gene is TRBD2 (6 bases). Deletions cut 4 bases from V and 0 bases from J, with 15 bases between. The CDR3 extends over 16 amino acids. CDR1 SGHRS and CDR2 YFSETQ come from the germline V gene. CDR3 amino acids: CASSLSGTASTDTQYF. In DNA form, the CDR3 reads TGCGCCAGCAGCCTCTCCGGGACTGCTAGCACAGATACGCAGTATTTT.